These T cell receptor beta chains were read from a single sample in a study of shared clonotypes between healthy human individuals. Here immunoSEQ multiplex PCR was the method, and the copy in TCRdb shows in-frame clones only, minus some. The sample consists of roughly 2.6 million clones, over 85% of them appearing once. Sequencing was done on a sample of naive CD4+ T cells sorted from blood. These receptors were obtained from a man between 18 and 29 years old in good health. Each CDR3 is given with its conserved first and last residue. A D gene is named only where the DNA matches it firmly. Rows may omit the clone size; those that give it use once, few, many or a size class.

v_gene	j_gene	abundance	d_gene	CDR3nt	CDR3aa
TRBV7-6	TRBJ2-2	once	TRBD2	TGTGCCAGCAGCTTCCCTAGCGGGAGGACCGGGGAGCTGTTTTTT	CASSFPSGRTGELFF
TRBV27	TRBJ2-2	-	-	TGTGCCAGCAGTTGGTCAGGGGAAAGGTTACCGACCGGGGAGCTGTTTTTT	CASSWSGERLPTGELFF
TRBV18	TRBJ2-5	once	TRBD1	TGTGCCAGCTCACAGGGGGCCCAAGAGACCCAGTACTTC	CASSQGAQETQYF
TRBV30	TRBJ1-2	-	-	TGTGCCTGGAGTGTACAAGTGGCGGGTAGGGGCTACACCTTC	CAWSVQVAGRGYTF
TRBV25-1	TRBJ1-1	-	-	TGTGCCAGCAGTGTGCTGGACTTGAACACTGAAGCTTTCTTT	CASSVLDLNTEAFF
TRBV27	TRBJ2-5	-	TRBD1	TGTGCCAGCAGCCCCGGGACAGGGGCGGGAGAGACCCAGTACTTC	CASSPGTGAGETQYF
TRBV5-1	TRBJ2-5	-	-	TGCGCCAGCAGCTTGGATCCATTATCTCTAGAGACCCAGTACTTC	CASSLDPLSLETQYF
TRBV4-1	TRBJ1-1	-	-	TGCGCCAGCAGCCAAGATGGAGCGGTGAACACTGAAGCTTTCTTT	CASSQDGAVNTEAFF
TRBV6-5	TRBJ1-2	-	TRBD1	TGTGCCAGCAGTACTAGGGACAGGGGTTATGGCTACACCTTC	CASSTRDRGYGYTF
TRBV5-1	TRBJ1-1	-	TRBD1	TGCGCCAGCAGGTGGACAGGAAACACTGAAGCTTTCTTT	CASRWTGNTEAFF